This TCR beta chain was documented in a study of beta chain features in type 1 diabetes. Study at large: Across the samples, approximately 110,000,000 sorted cells were examined in total.

Cell sorting via CD45RO/CCR7/CD25/CD127/CD95/CD27 was performed to obtain CD4+ naive, central memory, regulatory and stem cell-like memory cells. The CDR3 spans 12 residues. The germline gives CDR1 SNHLY, CDR2 FYNNEI. V was shortened by 8 bases and J by 0 bases, with 8 bases between the two germline ends. The isolated RNA, all of it, was reverse transcribed, so expressed TCRB transcripts were what got sequenced. Generated by immunoSEQ multiplex PCR, the TCRdb table keeps only in-frame clones and is missing some. The table lists roughly 500,000 clones, over 25% of them singletons. Study outcomes and limitations: PCR could preferentially amplify shorter templates, alike in patients and controls. HLA influence on TCRB rearrangement stayed unresolved here.

A remark on this clone: Its antigen is still unknown.

This sequence joins TRBV2 and TRBJ2-7, with D perhaps matching TRBD2 (5 bases). The receptor comes from a young man in good health. Sequencing was done on a sample of naive CD4+ T cells from blood. CDR3 coding DNA: TGTGCCAGCGGAGGCACCTCCTACGAGCAGTACTTC. Translating gives CASGGTSYEQYF.